This T cell receptor (beta chain) came from a study of T cell responses to AZD1222 COVID-19 vaccine (dated by TCRdb to 2020 to 2023). About the study as a whole: AZD1222 recipients given second doses at about 4 weeks or at about 12 weeks were pooled, since spike-specific TCR depth and breadth were not found to differ between the two schedules. A total of 240 or so trial participants underwent TCR sequencing, of whom 200 to 220 had received two doses of AZD1222 and 26 had received two doses of the MenACWY control vaccine. Trial participants were enrolled by age into 18-55, 56-69 and 70-plus year subgroups, with about 150, 28 and 57 TCR-sequenced participants respectively. Broader findings and caveats from the paper: Most participants were white British and females outnumbered males, and the authors suggested that clonal diversity may have been underestimated. CD4 TCRs associated with the vaccine covered the entire spike protein, and the dominant responses were in regions 160-218 and 743-854. Epitopes outside the regions mutated in the B.1.351 and B.1.1.7 variants were reportedly recognized by nearly half of the unique spike-specific TCRs. Conclusions about previously exposed vaccinees were limited because only a handful of AZD1222 recipients were SARS-CoV-2 seropositive at baseline. Because no day 14 peak-response samples were available, the repertoires could be characterized only after the peak T cell response. The 56-69-year group was small, and its depth increase did not reach significance, likely because of low power. A significant rise in spike-specific TCR breadth and depth was observed after two AZD1222 doses relative to day 0 and relative to MenACWY recipients.

The CDR3 regions of human TCRbeta chains were analyzed by immunosequencing. In the original analysis: TCRs in the repertoires were matched against a reference library of SARS-CoV-2-specific TCRs that had been generated with the MIRA antigen-specificity platform. Breadth meant the fraction of unique TCRs that were SARS-CoV-2-associated, whereas depth meant the fraction of total T cells that were SARS-CoV-2-associated. Each spike-specific TCR was assigned to its reactive spike region and to a CD4 or CD8 class using the MIRA data. Log10-transformed breadth and depth values were compared by one-way ANOVA with Sidak's multiple comparisons tests. TCRdb holds this immuneACCESS table with in-frame rearrangements only. Some clones are missing; in checked studies, unresolved V genes explain under half, and the rest has no known cause. That table furnishes V, J and clone size, whereas the DNA furnished D and trimming. This sample has about 140,000 clones in its table, and roughly 90% of those were observed once. The ten largest make up 2.5% to 3% of the sample.

CDR1 MDHEN and CDR2 SYDVKM were looked up in the germline V gene. The CDR3 runs 15 residues from the cysteine to the phenylalanine. The entry retains the CDR3 DNA only, 45 bases that are in frame from base 1. Relative to germline, V is 3 bases shorter and J is 4 bases shorter, with 16 bases between their ends. The time point label, read with the paper, signifies: baseline before first vaccination. Samples from vaccinated people were obtained from the UK trials COV001 and COV002, which included a single-blind randomized controlled phase 2/3 trial of AZD1222 (ChAdOx1 nCoV-19) in healthy adults. For TCRbeta chain sequencing, PBMC samples were collected from trial participants at day 0 and at day 28 after the second dose. In regard to this clone: This receptor's antigen is unknown. Base qualities are missing; no much larger clone stands one base away.

The chain joins TRBV28 to TRBJ2-7, with no confidently assigned D gene. The origin of this receptor is an adult in good health. Specimen: peripheral blood, collected on day 0 of AZD1222 vaccination. The CDR3 sequence is CASSFNNRRLYEQYF. The DNA sequence follows: TGTGCCAGCAGTTTCAACAACCGACGACTTTACGAGCAGTACTTC.